The 20 T cell receptor beta chains below were found in one sample sequenced in a study of cytomegalovirus exposure and HLA in healthy donors. Vbeta (60) and Jbeta (13) primers were used in the PCR. Data came from immunoSEQ multiplex PCR; TCRdb stores just in-frame clones and leaves some out. The sample includes 160,000 or so clones, roughly 78% of them seen just once. Sequences were obtained from PBMCs. These receptors were taken from a man aged 35-49 years in good health and CMV-seronegative.

The chain employs TRBV7-6 and TRBJ2-1; TRBD2 is a possible D gene (6 bases). The germline V gene encodes CDR1 SGHVS and CDR2 FNYEAQ. Trimming took off 2 bases at V and 7 bases at J, with 6 bases between the two ends. This CDR3 is built from 12 residues. The CDR3 loop is CASSLRENEQFF. CDR3 bases: TGTGCCAGCAGCTTACGGGAGAATGAGCAGTTCTTC.

The table lists this clone with a count of one. The rearrangement links TRBV2 to TRBJ2-3, with TRBD2 matching 7 bases. V lost 1 base and J lost 2; bases outside the gene matches: 6. CDR3 size: 16 residues. Germline V gene sequence: CDR1 SNHLY, CDR2 FYNNEI. The CDR3 protein is CASSEEAGVPTDTQYF. For the CDR3, the DNA is TGTGCCAGCAGTGAAGAGGCGGGAGTCCCCACAGATACGCAGTATTTT. The full variable domain, with the rest looked up from reference TRBV2 and TRBJ2-3, is EPEVTQTPSHQVTQMGQEVILRCVPISNHLYFYWYRQILGQKVEFLVSFYNNEISEKSEIFDDQFSVERPDGSNFTLKIRSTKLEDSAMYFCASSEEAGVPTDTQYFGPGTRLTVL.

To note about this clone: A read error may account for a junction end that differs from germline. CDR3 sequence reads: CASSNPGTASSF. The CDR3 DNA reads as TGTGCCAGCAGTAACCCGGGGACTGCCTCCTCCTTC. This chain links TRBV7-2 with TRBJ2-7; D possibly corresponds to TRBD2 (6 bases). Germline V gives CDR1 SGHTA, CDR2 FQGNSA. This CDR3 is built from 12 residues.

The chain couples TRBV7-9 to TRBJ2-5, with TRBD2 matching 10 bases. The CDR3 sequence is 19 residues long. With 6 bases clipped from V and 5 bases from J, the junction kept 21 bases outside the gene matches. Germline assignment: CDR1 SEHNR and CDR2 FQNEAQ (reference sequence). CDR3 region: CASRSYVQREGLSGETQYF. The CDR3 DNA follows: TGTGCCAGCAGATCATATGTCCAGCGGGAGGGCCTCAGCGGGGAGACCCAGTACTTC.

The J gene is TRBJ1-2, the V gene TRBV27, with a tentative D call TRBD1 (6 bases). The germline V gene encodes CDR1 MNHEY and CDR2 SMNVEV (reference sequence). CDR3 length: 18 amino acids. Trimming took off 5 bases at V and 7 bases at J, with 29 bases between the two ends. The CDR3 sequence: CASSISWDKALIGSGYTF. Written as DNA, the CDR3 is TGTGCCAGCAGTATCTCCTGGGACAAGGCCCTTATTGGAAGTGGCTACACCTTC.

The chain couples TRBV9 to TRBJ1-4, with D possibly matching TRBD1 (6 bases). The V end was cut by 4 bases, the J end by 5 bases, with 12 bases between. This CDR3 has 14 residues. The V gene's germline CDR1 is SGDLS and CDR2 YYNGEE. The DNA for the CDR3 is TGTGCCAGCAGCATAGGGGGGGGCAATGAAAAACTGTTTTTT. Protein: CASSIGGGNEKLFF.

V is TRBV6-6 and J is TRBJ2-5; 7 nucleotides line up with TRBD1. Trimming cost V 5 bases and J 0 bases; bases outside gene matches: 6. The CDR3 extends over 15 amino acids. CDR1 and CDR2 (germline): MNHNY, SVGAGI (reference sequence). CDR3 loop: CASSGARGNQETQYF. CDR3 bases: TGTGCCAGCAGTGGGGCCAGGGGGAACCAAGAGACCCAGTACTTC.

This clone was observed a few times. The chain combines TRBV5-1 with TRBJ1-1, with 7 positions matching TRBD1. V dropped 3 bases and J dropped 6; count of bases not matched to a gene: 5. Per germline, CDR1 SGHRS and CDR2 YFSETQ. This CDR3 is 13 amino acids long. CDR3 sequence reads: CASSWTGSAEAFF. In DNA, the CDR3 is TGCGCCAGCAGCTGGACAGGTAGCGCTGAAGCTTTCTTT.

The rearrangement joins TRBV5-1 to TRBJ2-2, with 10 bases fitting TRBD2. With 4 bases clipped from V and 5 bases from J, the junction kept 5 bases outside the gene matches. The V gene's germline CDR1 is SGHRS and CDR2 YFSETQ. The CDR3 has 15 residues. CDR3 residues: CASSQTSGATGELFF. CDR3 bases: TGCGCCAGCAGCCAAACTAGCGGGGCTACCGGGGAGCTGTTTTTT.

J is TRBJ2-5 and V is TRBV15; the D is unclear. In germline, CDR1 is LNHNV, CDR2 YYDKDF (reference sequence). V was trimmed by 0 bases and J by 0 bases, leaving 11 bases between them. The CDR3 spans 16 residues. CDR3 loop: CATSRDGGSNQETQYF. CDR3 in DNA: TGTGCCACCAGCAGAGATGGCGGCAGCAACCAAGAGACCCAGTACTTC.

The chain joins TRBV5-1 to TRBJ2-3; D is uncertain. This CDR3 spans 13 amino acids. Germline V gene lookup returns CDR1 SGHRS and CDR2 YFSETQ. With 3 bases removed from V and 0 bases from J, the gap between germline ends came to 5 bases. The CDR3, as DNA: TGCGCCAGCAGCTCTCCTAGCACAGATACGCAGTATTTT. As protein: CASSSPSTDTQYF.

The genes are TRBV2 and TRBJ2-2; D uncertain. V lost 9 bases and J 3 bases, leaving 14 bases between the germline ends. Germline values: CDR1 SNHLY, CDR2 FYNNEI. This CDR3 is built from 14 residues. CDR3 DNA sequence: TGTGCCAGTTCTTTCCCTAAAGACACCGGGGAGCTGTTTTTT. It yields the protein CASSFPKDTGELFF.

The chain joins TRBV27 to TRBJ2-5, with 15 bases matching TRBD2. The CDR3 has 19 residues. Germline V lookup: CDR1 MNHEY, CDR2 SMNVEV (reference sequence). V was pared by 0 bases and J by 5 bases, with 10 bases of the junction left unmatched. The CDR3 DNA reads TGTGCCAGCAGTTTATCATACGGACTAGCGGGAGGGAAGCGGGAGACCCAGTACTTC. It is translated as CASSLSYGLAGGKRETQYF.

V usage is TRBV7-2 and J usage is TRBJ2-5; TRBD1 matches at 8 bases. This CDR3 contains 13 residues. Germline trimming cut 4 bases from V and 5 bases from J; bases unmatched to any gene: 3. Per the germline V gene, CDR1 is SGHTA and CDR2 is FQGNSA. The CDR3 DNA is TGTGCCAGCAGCTCCGACAGGGGTGAGACCCAGTACTTC. Translation: CASSSDRGETQYF.

This clone was seen a few times. The rearrangement links TRBV6-1 to TRBJ2-5; D gene ambiguous. The CDR3 extends over 9 amino acids. Germline assignment: CDR1 MNHNS and CDR2 SASEGT. Trimming left V 11 bases short and J 7 bases short, with 8 bases between. The CDR3 bases are TGTGCCGCCTATCCGACCCAGTACTTC. Its translation: CAAYPTQYF.

V gene TRBV6-5 combines with J gene TRBJ2-1, with 9 bases identical to TRBD2. Germline CDR1 MNHEY, CDR2 SVGAGI. J gave up 14 bases and V 5 bases, and 10 bases lay outside the gene matches. This CDR3 spans 13 amino acids. The CDR3 DNA reads TGTGCCAGCAGTCGAAGGGTCGGCGGGAGGGAGTTCTTC. Residues: CASSRRVGGREFF.

On this clone: The junction departs from germline at one end; a sequencing error may be responsible. The rearrangement uses TRBV7-9 and TRBJ2-7; the match to TRBD1 covers 8 bases. CDR3 length: 12 residues. CDR1 SEHNR and CDR2 FQNEAQ come from the germline V gene (reference sequence). DNA for the CDR3: TGTTCCAGCAGCGGACAGGGCTACGAGCAGTACTTC. Encoded protein: CSSSGQGYEQYF.

This clone was recorded once. The V call is TRBV10-3, the J call TRBJ2-7; D gene ambiguous. V lost 1 base, J lost 6 bases, and 7 bases lay in between. The germline gives CDR1 ENHRY, CDR2 SYGVKD. The CDR3 sequence is 12 residues long. The CDR3 bases are TGTGCCATCAGTGAGTTAGCTCGCGAGCAGTACTTC. Its translation is CAISELAREQYF.

The chain is built from TRBV15 and TRBJ2-3; possible D gene TRBD1, 6 bases. Germline V gene sequence: CDR1 LNHNV, CDR2 YYDKDF (reference sequence). The V and J ends lost 4 bases and 2 bases respectively, with 19 bases between them. CDR3 size: 17 residues. CDR3 protein: CATSTSKGHPNTDTQYF. As DNA, the CDR3 is TGTGCCACCAGCACGTCGAAGGGACACCCGAACACAGATACGCAGTATTTT.

The chain has TRBV28 and TRBJ2-5; 9 positions agree with TRBD2. This CDR3 is built from 17 residues. Germline CDR1 is MDHEN and CDR2 is SYDVKM. The V segment lost 6 bases and the J segment 5 bases; nucleotides outside the gene matches: 16. CDR3 protein: CASRVRRGGGGSETQYF. DNA for the CDR3: TGTGCCAGCAGAGTTAGGCGGGGGGGTGGAGGGTCGGAGACCCAGTACTTC.